A single sample is the source of the 13 T cell receptor beta chains below, sequenced in a study of blood T cell repertoires in COVID-19. Generated by immunoSEQ multiplex PCR, the TCRdb table keeps only in-frame clones and is missing some. The sample lists about 330,000 clones, roughly nine tenths seen once, with around 20% in the top ten. What was sequenced was PBMCs or T cells enriched from blood (not recorded which). These receptors were obtained from a woman in her 30s who had recovered from COVID-19.

The chain carries TRBV28 and TRBJ1-2; the D gene is possibly TRBD1 (6 bases). This CDR3 region has 16 residues. V gave up 6 bases and J gave up 5 bases, with 22 bases separating them. Germline lookup yields CDR1 MDHEN and CDR2 SYDVKM. CDR3 amino acids: CASRIPGQTTNYGYTF. The CDR3 region has the DNA TGTGCCAGCAGGATTCCTGGACAGACTACAAATTATGGCTACACCTTC.

The chain combines TRBV2 with TRBJ1-6, with 8 bases that match TRBD1. The junction had 5 bases not matched to a gene; V was cut back by 6 bases and J by 7 bases. The CDR3 runs to 14 residues. Germline CDR1 reads SNHLY; CDR2 reads FYNNEI. The CDR3 nucleotides read TGTGCCAGCAGGACCGGGACAGGAAATTCACCCCTCCACTTT. It yields the protein CASRTGTGNSPLHF. Variable domain in full (rest from reference TRBV2 and TRBJ1-6): EPEVTQTPSHQVTQMGQEVILRCVPISNHLYFYWYRQILGQKVEFLVSFYNNEISEKSEIFDDQFSVERPDGSNFTLKIRSTKLEDSAMYFCASRTGTGNSPLHFGNGTRLTVT.

The chain links TRBV28 to TRBJ1-2, with 7 bases aligning to TRBD1. The trim removed 6 bases at V and 5 bases at J, leaving 9 bases unmatched. Germline lookup yields CDR1 MDHEN and CDR2 SYDVKM. This CDR3 comprises 14 residues. CDR3 in amino acids: CASSSGQVVYGYTF. In nucleotides, the CDR3 is TGTGCCAGCAGCTCCGGACAGGTGGTTTATGGCTACACCTTC.

The rearrangement links TRBV9 to TRBJ2-1, with a weak D call TRBD2 (5 bases). V lost 0 bases and J 0 bases, leaving 13 bases between the germline ends. There are 17 residues in the CDR3. Germline lookup yields CDR1 SGDLS and CDR2 YYNGEE. CDR3 sequence: CASSVAPASHSYNEQFF. CDR3 DNA: TGTGCCAGCAGCGTAGCTCCCGCTAGCCACTCCTACAATGAGCAGTTCTTC.

This clone was found once. The V call is TRBV10-3, the J call TRBJ1-1; 11 bases align to TRBD1. This CDR3 spans 13 amino acids. Losses at the gene ends were 6 bases for V and 5 bases for J; bases not matched to a gene: 2. Germline CDR1 ENHRY, CDR2 SYGVKD. Written as DNA, the CDR3 is TGTGCCATCAGGGGACAGGGGGAAACTGAAGCTTTCTTT. It specifies CAIRGQGETEAFF.

CDR3 coding DNA: TGTGCCACCAACAGGGGGGACACCTTC. It codes for CATNRGDTF. This chain joins TRBV2 and TRBJ1-2, with TRBD1 matching over 8 bases. The CDR3 runs to 9 residues. Trimming removed 10 bases from V and 12 bases from J; junction bases left unmatched: 4. CDR1 is SNHLY and CDR2 is FYNNEI in the germline V gene.

In this sample, this clone turned up once. The chain joins TRBV27 to TRBJ2-2; D possibly corresponds to TRBD2 (5 bases). Germline values: CDR1 MNHEY, CDR2 SMNVEV (reference sequence). The CDR3 runs to 14 residues. The V and J ends lost 8 bases and 0 bases respectively, with 10 bases between them. The CDR3 bases are TGTGCCAGCCGAGGGCCAACGAACACCGGGGAGCTGTTTTTT. This translates into CASRGPTNTGELFF.

The rearrangement joins TRBV6-2 or TRBV6-3 to TRBJ2-5; a possible D gene is TRBD2 (6 bases). The CDR3 totals 13 residues. V lost 6 bases and J lost 0, with 8 bases in between. Germline CDR1 MNHEY, CDR2 SVGEGT. The chain's CDR3 is CASSRDYQETQYF. CDR3 bases: TGTGCCAGCAGCCGGGACTACCAAGAGACCCAGTACTTC.

The chain employs TRBV9 and TRBJ1-3; tentatively, D is TRBD1 (5 bases). Germline assignment: CDR1 SGDLS and CDR2 YYNGEE. V lost 4 bases and J 0 bases, leaving 14 bases between the germline ends. This CDR3 is built from 16 residues. CDR3 residues: CASSSQGAISGNTIYF. In DNA, the CDR3 is TGTGCCAGCAGCTCGCAAGGGGCTATCTCTGGAAACACCATATATTTT.

The rearrangement uses TRBV9 and TRBJ2-7, with a possible D match to TRBD2 (5 bases). The CDR3 is made up of 13 amino acids. From germline, CDR1 is SGDLS and CDR2 YYNGEE. The ends were cut back, 1 base at V and 0 bases at J, with 5 bases in the middle. CDR3 residues: CASSVTSSYEQYF. In nucleotides, the CDR3 is TGTGCCAGCAGCGTAACTAGCTCCTACGAGCAGTACTTC.

This chain joins TRBV5-4 and TRBJ1-2; perhaps TRBD1 as D (6 bases). CDR3 length: 14 residues. The ends were cut back, 2 bases at V and 5 bases at J, with 13 bases in the middle. The germline CDR1 and CDR2 sequences are SGHNT and YYREEE (reference sequence). CDR3 region: CASSLSGTSYGYTF. CDR3 DNA: TGTGCCAGCAGCTTATCGGGGACATCTTATGGCTACACCTTC.

The CDR3 loop is CASSRPGRAEQYF. The CDR3 DNA reads TGTGCCAGCAGTCGTCCGGGCAGGGCCGAGCAGTACTTC. This chain connects TRBV7-9 to TRBJ2-7, with a weak D call TRBD1 (5 bases). The V gene's germline CDR1 is SEHNR and CDR2 FQNEAQ (reference sequence). The CDR3 spans 13 residues. Between the trimmed V and J ends, which lost 6 bases and 6 bases, there was a span of 15 bases.

The rearrangement uses TRBV10-3 and TRBJ2-1, with 7 bases that match TRBD1. This CDR3 has 15 amino acids. The junction had 7 bases not matched to a gene; V was cut back by 0 bases and J by 8 bases. Germline V CDR1 and CDR2: ENHRY, SYGVKD. The CDR3 region has the DNA TGTGCCATCAGTGAGTCGAACAGGGGTTATCATGAGCAGTTCTTC. Its protein product is CAISESNRGYHEQFF.